The sequence of this T cell receptor (beta chain) was determined in a study of T cell responses to AZD1222 COVID-19 vaccine. Comment on this clone: Its antigen remains unidentified.

Study-level points and caveats: In all cases, repertoires were sampled only after the peak T cell response. Donors were largely white British and mainly female; clonal diversity was possibly underestimated. Spike-specific TCR breadth and depth were elevated following two AZD1222 doses. Reportedly, close to half of spike-specific TCRs are directed against unmutated variant regions.

CDR1 and CDR2 (germline): LNHDA, SQIVND (reference sequence). V dropped 10 bases and J dropped 6; count of bases not matched to a gene: 12. This CDR3 contains 14 residues. Some clones are missing from TCRdb's copy, which holds only in-frame ones; the method was immunoSEQ multiplex PCR. The sample totals over 130,000 clones. Sequencing was done on a sample of peripheral blood. The chain combines TRBV19 with TRBJ2-7; 10 bases map to TRBD1. The sequence came from an adult in good health. The CDR3 reads CATQPGQGIGEQYF. CDR3 DNA: TGTGCCACGCAGCCGGGACAGGGGATCGGCGAGCAGTACTTC. The full variable domain, rest sourced from reference TRBV19 and TRBJ2-7, is DGGITQSPKYLFRKEGQNVTLSCEQNLNHDAMYWYRQDPGQGLRLIYYSQIVNDFQKGDIAEGYSVSREKKESFPLTVTSAQKNPTAFYLCATQPGQGIGEQYFGPGTRLTVT.